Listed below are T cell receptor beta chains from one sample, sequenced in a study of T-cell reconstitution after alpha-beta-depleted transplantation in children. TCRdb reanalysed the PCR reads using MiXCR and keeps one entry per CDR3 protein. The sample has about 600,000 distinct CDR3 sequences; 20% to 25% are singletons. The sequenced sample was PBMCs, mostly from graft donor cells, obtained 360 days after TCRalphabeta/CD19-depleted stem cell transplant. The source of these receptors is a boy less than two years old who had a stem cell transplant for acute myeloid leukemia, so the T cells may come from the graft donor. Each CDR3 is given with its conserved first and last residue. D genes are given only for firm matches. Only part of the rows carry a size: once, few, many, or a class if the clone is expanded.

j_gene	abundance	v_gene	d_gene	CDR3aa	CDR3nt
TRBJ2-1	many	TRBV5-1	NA	CASSGPGVRNEQFF	TGCGCCAGCAGCGGCCCTGGGGTCCGGAATGAGCAGTTCTTC
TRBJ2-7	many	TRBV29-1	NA	CSVVPRQATFYEQYF	TGCAGCGTTGTCCCCCGACAGGCCACTTTCTACGAGCAGTACTTC
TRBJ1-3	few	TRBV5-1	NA	CASSLEGPDSGNTIYF	TGCGCCAGCAGCTTGGAAGGACCCGACTCTGGAAACACCATATATTTT
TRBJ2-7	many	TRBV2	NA	CASTPGEVPYEQYF	TGTGCCAGCACTCCAGGGGAGGTCCCCTACGAGCAGTACTTC
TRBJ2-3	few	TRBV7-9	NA	CASSGTGPRSTDTQYF	TGTGCCAGCAGCGGTACGGGACCTCGGAGCACAGATACGCAGTATTTT
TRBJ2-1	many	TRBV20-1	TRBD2	CSAREVAGANYNEQFF	TGCAGTGCTAGAGAGGTAGCGGGGGCCAACTACAATGAGCAGTTCTTC
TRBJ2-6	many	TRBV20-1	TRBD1	CSAPQGAHSGANVLTF	TGCAGTGCTCCTCAGGGGGCTCACTCTGGGGCCAACGTCCTGACTTTC
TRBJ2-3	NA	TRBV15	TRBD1	CATSRGDRVETDTQYF	TGTGCCACCAGCAGAGGGGACAGGGTGGAAACAGATACGCAGTATTTT
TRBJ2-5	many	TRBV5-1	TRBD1	CASNGGTGGAETQYF	TGCGCCAGCAACGGAGGGACAGGGGGCGCAGAGACCCAGTACTTC
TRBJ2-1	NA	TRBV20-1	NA	CSARGGGAPNEQFF	TGCAGTGCTAGGGGCGGAGGGGCACCCAATGAGCAGTTCTTC
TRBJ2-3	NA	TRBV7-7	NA	CASSLDLADTQYF	TGTGCCAGCAGCTTAGACCTAGCAGATACGCAGTATTTT
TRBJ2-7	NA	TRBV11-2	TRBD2	CASSSLVAGGTYEQYF	TGTGCCAGCAGCTCTCTAGTCGCGGGGGGAACCTACGAGCAGTACTTC
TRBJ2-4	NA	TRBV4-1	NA	CASREDSTSKNIQYF	TGCGCCAGCAGGGAGGACAGCACCTCCAAAAACATTCAGTACTTC
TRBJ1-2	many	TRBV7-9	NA	CASSPAEGYTF	TGTGCCAGCAGCCCAGCGGAAGGCTACACCTTC
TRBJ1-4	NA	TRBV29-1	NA	CSPEEGDEKLFF	TGCAGCCCAGAGGAAGGGGATGAAAAACTGTTTTTT
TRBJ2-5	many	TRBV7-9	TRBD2	CASSRGVAGYQETQYF	TGTGCCAGCAGCCGCGGGGTAGCGGGGTACCAAGAGACCCAGTACTTC
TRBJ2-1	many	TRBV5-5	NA	CASSIGQHNEQFF	TGTGCCAGCAGCATCGGACAGCACAATGAGCAGTTCTTC
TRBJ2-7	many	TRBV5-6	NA	CASSLYASYEQYF	TGTGCCAGCAGCTTGTACGCCTCCTACGAGCAGTACTTC
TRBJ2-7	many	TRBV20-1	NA	CSAAGGQGVHEQYF	TGCAGTGCTGCCGGGGGGCAGGGAGTCCACGAGCAGTACTTC
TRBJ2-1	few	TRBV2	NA	CASSTPRGPFF	TGTGCCAGCAGTACACCCCGGGGTCCGTTCTTC
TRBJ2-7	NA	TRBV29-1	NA	CSVAGKLGTPYEQYF	TGCAGCGTTGCGGGTAAATTAGGGACCCCCTACGAGCAGTACTTC
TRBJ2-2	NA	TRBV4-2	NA	CASSHPLGGSNTGELFF	TGTGCCAGCAGCCACCCACTCGGGGGTTCCAACACCGGGGAGCTGTTTTTT
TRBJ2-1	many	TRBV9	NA	CASSVAGLLYNEQFF	TGTGCCAGCAGCGTAGCTGGACTTCTCTACAATGAGCAGTTCTTC
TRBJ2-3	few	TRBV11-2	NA	CASSLIYQGSTSTDTQYF	TGTGCCAGCAGCTTAATTTATCAGGGTTCCACGAGCACAGATACGCAGTATTTT
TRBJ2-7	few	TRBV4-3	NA	CASSQDPRVGGAALSEQYF	TGCGCCAGCAGCCAAGATCCTCGGGTGGGTGGTGCAGCCCTGAGTGAGCAGTACTTC
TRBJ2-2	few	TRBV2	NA	CASSEIANTGELFF	TGTGCCAGCAGTGAGATTGCGAACACCGGGGAGCTGTTTTTT
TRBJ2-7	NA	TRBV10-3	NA	CAISVSQGDSYEQYF	TGTGCCATCAGTGTGTCCCAGGGTGACTCCTACGAGCAGTACTTC
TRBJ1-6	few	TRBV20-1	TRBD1	CSAPRAGGSSPLHF	TGCAGTGCCCCAAGGGCAGGGGGAAGTTCACCCCTCCACTTT
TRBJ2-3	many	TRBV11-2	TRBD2	CASSLRLAGNTDTQYF	TGTGCCAGCAGCTTGCGACTAGCGGGGAACACAGATACGCAGTATTTT
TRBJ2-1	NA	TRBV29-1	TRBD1	CSVEGDSADYKQFF	TGCAGCGTTGAGGGGGACAGCGCAGATTATAAGCAGTTCTTC
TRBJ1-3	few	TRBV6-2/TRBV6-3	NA	CASSYASSGNTIYF	TGTGCCAGCAGTTATGCGTCCTCTGGAAACACCATATATTTT
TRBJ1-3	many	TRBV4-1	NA	CASSHEGSGNTIYF	TGCGCCAGCAGCCACGAAGGGTCTGGAAACACCATATATTTT
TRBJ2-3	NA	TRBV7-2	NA	CASSLQGISTDTQYF	TGTGCCAGCAGCTTACAAGGGATTAGCACAGATACGCAGTATTTT